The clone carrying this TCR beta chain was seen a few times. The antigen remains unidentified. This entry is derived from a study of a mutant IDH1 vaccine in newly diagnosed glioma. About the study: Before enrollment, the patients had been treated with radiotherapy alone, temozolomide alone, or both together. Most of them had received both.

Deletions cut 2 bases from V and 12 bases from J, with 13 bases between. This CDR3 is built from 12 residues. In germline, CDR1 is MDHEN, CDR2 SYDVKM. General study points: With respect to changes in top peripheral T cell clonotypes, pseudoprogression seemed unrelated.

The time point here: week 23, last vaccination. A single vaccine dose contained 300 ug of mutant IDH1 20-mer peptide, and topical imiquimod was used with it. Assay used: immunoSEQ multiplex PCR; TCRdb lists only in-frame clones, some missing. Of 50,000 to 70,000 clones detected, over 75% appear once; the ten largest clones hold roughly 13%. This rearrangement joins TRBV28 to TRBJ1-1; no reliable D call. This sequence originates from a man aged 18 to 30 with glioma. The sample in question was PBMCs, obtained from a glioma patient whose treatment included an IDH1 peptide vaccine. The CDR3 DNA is TGTGCCAGCAGTTTAAAGGTCGGTAGACCTTTCTTT. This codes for CASSLKVGRPFF.